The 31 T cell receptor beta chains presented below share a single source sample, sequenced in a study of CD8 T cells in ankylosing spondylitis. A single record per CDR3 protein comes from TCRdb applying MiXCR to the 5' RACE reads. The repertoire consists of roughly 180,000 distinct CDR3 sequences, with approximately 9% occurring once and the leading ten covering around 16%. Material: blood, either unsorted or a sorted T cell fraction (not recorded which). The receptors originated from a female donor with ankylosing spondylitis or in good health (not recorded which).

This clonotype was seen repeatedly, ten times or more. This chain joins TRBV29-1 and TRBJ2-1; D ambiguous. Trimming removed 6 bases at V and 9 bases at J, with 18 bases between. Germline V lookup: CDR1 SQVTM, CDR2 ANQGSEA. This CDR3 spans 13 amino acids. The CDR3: CSVPTGPPCEQFF. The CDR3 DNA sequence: TGCAGCGTCCCAACCGGACCTCCATGTGAGCAGTTCTTC.

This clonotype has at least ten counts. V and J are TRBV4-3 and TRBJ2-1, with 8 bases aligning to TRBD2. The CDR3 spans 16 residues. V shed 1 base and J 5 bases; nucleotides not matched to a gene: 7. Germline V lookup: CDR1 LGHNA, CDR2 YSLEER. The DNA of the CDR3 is TGCGCCAGCAGCCAAGGTGCAGCGGGAGTCAACAATGAGCAGTTCTTC. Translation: CASSQGAAGVNNEQFF.

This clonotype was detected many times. CDR3 sequence (DNA): TGTGCCAGCAGCTTGGGACAGGGCCACACCGGGGAGCTGTTTTTT. Protein sequence: CASSLGQGHTGELFF. This rearrangement joins TRBV5-6 to TRBJ2-2; 7 bases fit TRBD1. Unmatched junction bases numbered 2, after V lost 0 bases and J lost 3 bases. This CDR3 is built from 15 residues. Germline V gives CDR1 SGHDT, CDR2 YYEEEE. The full variable domain, in which reference TRBV5-6 and TRBJ2-2 provide the parts outside the CDR3, is DAGVTQSPTHLIKTRGQQVTLRCSPKSGHDTVSWYQQALGQGPQFIFQYYEEEERQRGNFPDRFSGHQFPNYSSELNVNALLLGDSALYLCASSLGQGHTGELFFGEGSRLTVL.

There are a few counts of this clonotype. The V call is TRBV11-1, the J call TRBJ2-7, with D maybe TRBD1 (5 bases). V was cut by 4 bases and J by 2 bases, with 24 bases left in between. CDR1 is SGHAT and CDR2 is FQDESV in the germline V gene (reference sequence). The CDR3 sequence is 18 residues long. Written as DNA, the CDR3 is TGTGCCAGCAGCTCTACCTCAGGGTTGGGCCCGACCGCCTACGAGCAGTACTTC. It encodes CASSSTSGLGPTAYEQYF.

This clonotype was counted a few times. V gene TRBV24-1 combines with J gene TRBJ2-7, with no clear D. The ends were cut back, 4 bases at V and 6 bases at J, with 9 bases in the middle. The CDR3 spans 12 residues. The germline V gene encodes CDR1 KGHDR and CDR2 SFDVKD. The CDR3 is CATSDYYSEQYF. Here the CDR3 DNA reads TGTGCCACCAGTGACTACTACAGCGAGCAGTACTTC.

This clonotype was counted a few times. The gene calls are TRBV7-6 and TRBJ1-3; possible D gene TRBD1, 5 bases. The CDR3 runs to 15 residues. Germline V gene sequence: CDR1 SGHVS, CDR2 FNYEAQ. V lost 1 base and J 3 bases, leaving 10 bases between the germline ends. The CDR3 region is CASSLGGLSGNTIYF. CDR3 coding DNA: TGTGCCAGCAGCTTAGGGGGCTTGAGTGGAAACACCATATATTTT.

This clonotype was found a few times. DNA for the CDR3: TGTGCCAGCAGTGGGGGGCCAGGAGCTTTCTTT. This sequence encodes CASSGGPGAFF. This sequence joins TRBV6-2 or TRBV6-3 and TRBJ1-1, with D possibly TRBD1 on 6 matching bases. The CDR3 has 11 amino acids. Germline loops: CDR1 MNHEY, CDR2 SVGEGT. The germline V and J ends were trimmed by 5 bases and 10 bases, with 11 bases remaining between them.

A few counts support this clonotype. CDR3 sequence reads: CASTSGDRGLEQYF. Here the CDR3 DNA reads TGTGCCAGCACCTCCGGAGACAGGGGGCTTGAGCAGTACTTC. This chain uses TRBV12-3 or TRBV12-4 with TRBJ2-7; 10 nucleotides align to TRBD1. Trimming removed 7 bases from V and 7 bases from J; junction bases left unmatched: 10. This CDR3 spans 14 amino acids.

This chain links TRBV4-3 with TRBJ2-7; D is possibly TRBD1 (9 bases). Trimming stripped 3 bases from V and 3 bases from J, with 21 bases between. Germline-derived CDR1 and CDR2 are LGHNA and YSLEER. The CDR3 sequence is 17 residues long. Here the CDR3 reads CASSQASGGQGNYEQYF. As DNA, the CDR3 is TGCGCCAGCAGCCAGGCCAGCGGGGGACAGGGTAACTACGAGCAGTACTTC.

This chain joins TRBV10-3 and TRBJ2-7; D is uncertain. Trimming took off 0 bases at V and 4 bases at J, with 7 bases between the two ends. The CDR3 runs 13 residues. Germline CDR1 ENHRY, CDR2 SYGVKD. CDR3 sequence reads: CAISESMFYEQYF. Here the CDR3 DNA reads TGTGCCATCAGTGAGTCGATGTTTTACGAGCAGTACTTC.

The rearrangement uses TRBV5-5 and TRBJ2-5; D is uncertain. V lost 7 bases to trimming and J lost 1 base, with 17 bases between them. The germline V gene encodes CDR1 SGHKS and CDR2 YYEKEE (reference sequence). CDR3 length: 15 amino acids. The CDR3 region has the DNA TGTGCCAGCCTACCTTTGGACCGACCCCAAGAGACCCAGTACTTC. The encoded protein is CASLPLDRPQETQYF.

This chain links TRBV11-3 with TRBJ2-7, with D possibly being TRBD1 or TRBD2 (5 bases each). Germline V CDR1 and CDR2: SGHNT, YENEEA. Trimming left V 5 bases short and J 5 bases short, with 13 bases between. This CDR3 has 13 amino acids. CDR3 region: CASSQGTTHEQYF. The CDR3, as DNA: TGTGCCAGCAGCCAAGGGACGACACACGAGCAGTACTTC.

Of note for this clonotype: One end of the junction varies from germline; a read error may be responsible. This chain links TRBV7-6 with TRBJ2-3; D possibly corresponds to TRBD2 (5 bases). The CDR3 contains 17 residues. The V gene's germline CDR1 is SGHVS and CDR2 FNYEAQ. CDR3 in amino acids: CASSFPTRNASTDMQYF. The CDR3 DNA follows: TGTGCCAGCAGCTTCCCCACGCGAAACGCTAGCACAGATATGCAGTATTTT. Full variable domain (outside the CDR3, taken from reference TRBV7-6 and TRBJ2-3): GAGVSQSPRYKVTKRGQDVALRCDPISGHVSLYWYRQALGQGPEFLTYFNYEAQQDKSGLPNDRFSAERPEGSISTLTIQRTEQRDSAMYRCASSFPTRNASTDMQYFGPGTRLTVL.

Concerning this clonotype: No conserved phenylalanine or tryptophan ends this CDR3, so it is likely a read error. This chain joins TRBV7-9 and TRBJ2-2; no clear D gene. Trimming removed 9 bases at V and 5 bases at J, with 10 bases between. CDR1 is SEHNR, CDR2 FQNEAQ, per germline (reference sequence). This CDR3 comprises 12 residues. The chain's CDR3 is CARSRETGELFS. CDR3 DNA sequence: TGTGCCAGGAGTAGGGAAACCGGGGAGCTGTTTTCT.

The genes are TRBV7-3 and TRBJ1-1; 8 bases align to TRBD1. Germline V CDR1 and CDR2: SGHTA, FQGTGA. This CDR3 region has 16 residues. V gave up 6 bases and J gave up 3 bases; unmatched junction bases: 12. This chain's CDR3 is CASSLGTGLSHTEAFF. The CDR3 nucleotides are TGTGCCAGCAGTTTGGGGACAGGTTTGAGTCACACTGAAGCTTTCTTT.

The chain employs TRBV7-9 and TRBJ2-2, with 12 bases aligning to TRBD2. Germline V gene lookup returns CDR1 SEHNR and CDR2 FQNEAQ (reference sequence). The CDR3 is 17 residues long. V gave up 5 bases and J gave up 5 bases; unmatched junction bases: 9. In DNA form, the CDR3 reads TGTGCCAGCAGCACACTACTAGCGGGAGGAGAGACCGGGGAGCTGTTTTTT. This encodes CASSTLLAGGETGELFF. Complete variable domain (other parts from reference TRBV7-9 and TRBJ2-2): DTGVSQNPRHKITKRGQNVTFRCDPISEHNRLYWYRQTLGQGPEFLTYFQNEAQLEKSRLLSDRFSAERPKGSFSTLEIQRTEQGDSAMYLCASSTLLAGGETGELFFGEGSRLTVL.

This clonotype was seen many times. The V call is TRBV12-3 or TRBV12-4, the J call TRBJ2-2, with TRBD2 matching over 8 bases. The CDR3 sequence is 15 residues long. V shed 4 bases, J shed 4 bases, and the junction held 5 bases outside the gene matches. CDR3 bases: TGTGCCAGCAGTTCCTGGACTAGCACCACCGGGGAGCTGTTTTTT. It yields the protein CASSSWTSTTGELFF.

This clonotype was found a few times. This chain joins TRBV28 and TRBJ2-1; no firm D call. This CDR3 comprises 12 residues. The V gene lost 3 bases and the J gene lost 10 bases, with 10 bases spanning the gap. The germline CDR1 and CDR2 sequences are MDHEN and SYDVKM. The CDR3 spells CASSFGLQEQFF. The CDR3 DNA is TGTGCCAGCAGTTTTGGGCTACAAGAGCAGTTCTTC.

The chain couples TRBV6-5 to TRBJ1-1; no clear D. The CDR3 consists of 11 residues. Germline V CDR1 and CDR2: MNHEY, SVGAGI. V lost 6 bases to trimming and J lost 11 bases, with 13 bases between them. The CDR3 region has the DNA TGTGCCAGCAGCTCTTCGAGGGTGGCTTTCTTT. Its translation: CASSSSRVAFF.

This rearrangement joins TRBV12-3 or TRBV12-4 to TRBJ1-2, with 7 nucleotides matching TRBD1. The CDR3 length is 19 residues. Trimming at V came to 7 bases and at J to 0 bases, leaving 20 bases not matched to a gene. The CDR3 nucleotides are TGTGCCAGCACCCGAAGTCGGCGGACAGGAGTAAGAGCTAACTATGGCTACACCTTC. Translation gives CASTRSRRTGVRANYGYTF.

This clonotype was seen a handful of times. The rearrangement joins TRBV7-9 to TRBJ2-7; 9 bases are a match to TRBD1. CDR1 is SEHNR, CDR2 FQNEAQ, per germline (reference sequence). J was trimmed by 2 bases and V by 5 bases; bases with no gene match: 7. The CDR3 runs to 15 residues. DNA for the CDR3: TGTGCCAGCAGCACACCTCGACAGGGGGCCTACGAGCAGTACTTC. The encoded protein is CASSTPRQGAYEQYF.

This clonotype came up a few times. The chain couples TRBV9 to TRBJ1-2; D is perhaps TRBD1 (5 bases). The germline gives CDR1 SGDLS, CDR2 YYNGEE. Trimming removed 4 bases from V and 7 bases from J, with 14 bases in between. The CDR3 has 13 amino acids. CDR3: CASSPPAGTGYTF. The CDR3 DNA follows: TGTGCCAGCAGCCCCCCGGCAGGGACTGGCTACACCTTC.

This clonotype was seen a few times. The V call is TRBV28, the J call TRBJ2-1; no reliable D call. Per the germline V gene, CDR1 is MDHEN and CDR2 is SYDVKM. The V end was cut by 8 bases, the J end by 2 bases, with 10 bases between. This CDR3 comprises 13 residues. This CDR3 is CASVATTYNEQFF. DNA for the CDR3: TGTGCCAGCGTAGCAACCACCTACAATGAGCAGTTCTTC.

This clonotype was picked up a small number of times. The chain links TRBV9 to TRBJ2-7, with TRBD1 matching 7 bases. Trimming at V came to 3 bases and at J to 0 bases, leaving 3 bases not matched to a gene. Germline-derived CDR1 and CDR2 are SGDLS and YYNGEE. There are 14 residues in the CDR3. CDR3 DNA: TGTGCCAGCAGCGGATGGGACAGCTCCTACGAGCAGTACTTC. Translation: CASSGWDSSYEQYF.

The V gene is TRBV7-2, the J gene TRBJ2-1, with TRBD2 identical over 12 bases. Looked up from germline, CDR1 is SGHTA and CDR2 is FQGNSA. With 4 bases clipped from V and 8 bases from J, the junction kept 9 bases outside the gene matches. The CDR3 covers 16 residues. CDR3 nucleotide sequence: TGTGCCAGCAGCTCCCTAGCGGGAGGGCTATATGATGAGCAGTTCTTC. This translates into CASSSLAGGLYDEQFF.

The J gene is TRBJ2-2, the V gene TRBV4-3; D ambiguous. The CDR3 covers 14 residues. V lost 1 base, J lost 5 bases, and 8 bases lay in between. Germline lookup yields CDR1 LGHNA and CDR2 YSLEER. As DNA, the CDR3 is TGCGCCAGCAGCCAAGTAGTAAGAACCGGGGAGCTGTTTTTT. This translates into CASSQVVRTGELFF.

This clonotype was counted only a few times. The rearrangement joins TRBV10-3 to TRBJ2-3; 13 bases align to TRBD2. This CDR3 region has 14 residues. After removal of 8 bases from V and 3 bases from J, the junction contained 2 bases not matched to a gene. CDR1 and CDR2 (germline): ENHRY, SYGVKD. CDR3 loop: CAIGTSGITDTQYF. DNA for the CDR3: TGTGCCATCGGGACTAGCGGGATTACAGATACGCAGTATTTT.

In nucleotides, the CDR3 is TGTGCCAGCAGCCCACAGGGGTATGGGAACACAGATACGCAGTATTTT. Translating it yields CASSPQGYGNTDTQYF. The V call is TRBV25-1, the J call TRBJ2-3; 7 bases agree with TRBD1. This CDR3 contains 16 residues. Germline assignment: CDR1 MGHDK and CDR2 SYGVNS. With 6 bases clipped from V and 2 bases from J, the junction kept 11 bases outside the gene matches. The full variable domain, rest sourced from reference TRBV25-1 and TRBJ2-3, is EADIYQTPRYLVIGTGKKITLECSQTMGHDKMYWYQQDPGMELHLIHYSYGVNSTEKGDLSSESTVSRIRTEHFPLTLESARPSHTSQYLCASSPQGYGNTDTQYFGPGTRLTVL.

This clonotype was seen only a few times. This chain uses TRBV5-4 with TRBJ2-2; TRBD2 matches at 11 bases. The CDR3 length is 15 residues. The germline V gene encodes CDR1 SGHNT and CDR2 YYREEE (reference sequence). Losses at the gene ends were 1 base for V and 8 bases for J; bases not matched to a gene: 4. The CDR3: CASSLLASGRGELFF. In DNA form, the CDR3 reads TGTGCCAGCAGCTTGCTCGCTAGCGGGAGGGGGGAGCTGTTTTTT.

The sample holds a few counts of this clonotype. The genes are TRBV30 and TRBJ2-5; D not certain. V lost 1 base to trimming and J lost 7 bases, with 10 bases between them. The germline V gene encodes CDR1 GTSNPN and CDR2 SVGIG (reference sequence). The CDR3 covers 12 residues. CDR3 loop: CAWSGSPGTQYF. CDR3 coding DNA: TGTGCCTGGAGTGGCAGCCCGGGGACCCAGTACTTC.

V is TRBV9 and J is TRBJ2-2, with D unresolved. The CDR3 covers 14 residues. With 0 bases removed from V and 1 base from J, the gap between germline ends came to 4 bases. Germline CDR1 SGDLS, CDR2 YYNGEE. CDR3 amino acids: CASSVAGNTGELFF. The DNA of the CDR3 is TGTGCCAGCAGCGTAGCGGGGAACACCGGGGAGCTGTTTTTT.